These 21 T cell receptor beta chains came from one sample sequenced in a study of graft-versus-host responses after intestinal transplantation (dated by TCRdb to the early 2020s). The receptor library was made with the immunoSEQ multiplex PCR assay. Imported from immuneACCESS, the table was reduced by TCRdb to in-frame sequences with V and J called. These copies leave out some clones; in studies compared against another copy, an unresolved V gene accounts for under half, and the cause of the remainder is not known. The sample table holds about 45,000 clones, of which over 75% were seen once. 4.4% of the sample comes from the top ten. The source was PBMCs, collected 524 days after transplant. The receptors stem from a human patient who received an intestinal transplant, so some T cells may come from the graft donor.

The J gene is TRBJ2-1, the V gene TRBV13; the match to TRBD2 covers 7 bases. The CDR3 consists of 16 residues. V dropped 5 bases and J dropped 2; count of bases not matched to a gene: 9. Looked up from germline, CDR1 is PRHDT and CDR2 is FYEKMQ (reference sequence). The CDR3 is CASSGRAGDTYNEQFF. In nucleotides, the CDR3 is TGTGCCAGCAGCGGCAGGGCGGGAGATACCTACAATGAGCAGTTCTTC.

The chain recombines TRBV29-1 with TRBJ1-2, with D unresolved. Germline V gene lookup returns CDR1 SQVTM and CDR2 ANQGSEA. The V gene lost 6 bases and the J gene lost 4 bases, with 9 bases spanning the gap. The CDR3 contains 11 residues. In nucleotides, the CDR3 is TGCAGCGTCGAGGGCCTCTATGGCTACACCTTC. It encodes CSVEGLYGYTF.

This clone was observed a single time. V is TRBV30 and J is TRBJ1-1; D is undetermined. This CDR3 contains 14 residues. Germline V lookup: CDR1 GTSNPN, CDR2 SVGIG (reference sequence). V was cut by 3 bases and J by 2 bases, with 13 bases left in between. The CDR3 DNA reads as TGTGCCTGGAGCGCTTTATACCGTAACACTGAAGCTTTCTTT. This translates into CAWSALYRNTEAFF.

The chain employs TRBV15 and TRBJ2-7, with 13 bases identical to TRBD2. V was pared by 3 bases and J by 3 bases, with 2 bases of the junction left unmatched. Germline V gene data show CDR1 as LNHNV and CDR2 as YYDKDF (reference sequence). This CDR3 has 15 amino acids. The CDR3 DNA is TGTGCCACCAGCAGGGGACTAGCGGGATTCTACGAGCAGTACTTC. Protein product: CATSRGLAGFYEQYF.

This clone was recorded a few times. This chain joins TRBV27 and TRBJ2-5; D might be TRBD1 or TRBD2, each matching 5 bases. There are 13 residues in the CDR3. The germline gives CDR1 MNHEY, CDR2 SMNVEV (reference sequence). V lost 6 bases and J 7 bases, leaving 15 bases between the germline ends. The CDR3 DNA follows: TGTGCCAGCAGACCATCCGGTGGGGGGACCCAGTACTTC. It translates to CASRPSGGGTQYF.

The chain links TRBV5-6 to TRBJ2-2; 14 positions match TRBD2. The length of the CDR3 is 17 residues. The J segment lost 0 bases and the V segment lost 3 bases, leaving 1 base of the junction unmatched. Germline-derived CDR1 and CDR2 are SGHDT and YYEEEE. CDR3 in amino acids: CASSWTSGRPNTGELFF. The DNA of the CDR3 is TGTGCCAGCAGCTGGACTAGCGGGAGGCCGAACACCGGGGAGCTGTTTTTT.

The genes are TRBV27 and TRBJ2-7; the D is unclear. Germline V gene data show CDR1 as MNHEY and CDR2 as SMNVEV (reference sequence). This CDR3 has 13 residues. Trimming removed 3 bases at V and 6 bases at J, with 12 bases between. DNA for the CDR3: TGTGCCAGCAGTTTGGGCCAAACGGGCGAGCAGTACTTC. It encodes CASSLGQTGEQYF.

This chain uses TRBV28 with TRBJ1-1; 7 positions match TRBD1. The CDR3 covers 14 residues. Germline V lookup: CDR1 MDHEN, CDR2 SYDVKM. Trimming removed 6 bases from V and 4 bases from J; junction bases left unmatched: 8. CDR3 in DNA: TGTGCCAGCAGCGGAGGACAGGTACTCACTGAAGCTTTCTTT. Translation gives CASSGGQVLTEAFF.

The chain is built from TRBV7-2 and TRBJ2-5; 16 bases map to TRBD2. Germline CDR1 is SGHTA and CDR2 is FQGNSA. Trimming at V came to 1 base and at J to 5 bases, leaving 4 bases not matched to a gene. The CDR3 totals 17 residues. The CDR3 DNA reads TGTGCCAGCAGCTTAGAGGGACTAGCGGGAGGGCAGGAGACCCAGTACTTC. Translating it yields CASSLEGLAGGQETQYF.

The J gene is TRBJ2-3, the V gene TRBV7-2, with TRBD2 matching over 10 bases. Trimming at V came to 0 bases and at J to 1 base, leaving 1 base not matched to a gene. This CDR3 has 16 amino acids. Germline V gives CDR1 SGHTA, CDR2 FQGNSA. This chain's CDR3 is CASSLASGRGTDTQYF. CDR3 coding DNA: TGTGCCAGCAGCTTAGCCAGCGGGAGGGGCACAGATACGCAGTATTTT. The full variable domain, rest sourced from reference TRBV7-2 and TRBJ2-3, is GAGVSQSPSNKVTEKGKDVELRCDPISGHTALYWYRQSLGQGLEFLIYFQGNSAPDKSGLPSDRFSAERTGGSVSTLTIQRTQQEDSAVYLCASSLASGRGTDTQYFGPGTRLTVL.

The chain carries TRBV5-4 and TRBJ1-5; TRBD1 might be the D (5 bases). From germline, CDR1 is SGHNT and CDR2 YYREEE (reference sequence). V was clipped by 4 bases and J by 1 base, with 9 bases between them. The CDR3 is made up of 14 amino acids. The CDR3 loop reads CASSEGLSNQPQHF. CDR3 DNA sequence: TGTGCCAGCAGCGAGGGACTGAGCAATCAGCCCCAGCATTTT.

DNA of the CDR3: TGCGCCAGCAGCTCATGGGTTCGAGGATCCTACGAGCAGTACTTC. Its translation is CASSSWVRGSYEQYF. The rearrangement uses TRBV5-1 and TRBJ2-7; D is undetermined. The length of the CDR3 is 15 residues. The V end was cut by 3 bases, the J end by 1 base, with 14 bases between. From germline, CDR1 is SGHRS and CDR2 YFSETQ.

V usage is TRBV5-4 and J usage is TRBJ1-4; D ambiguous. Trimming removed 0 bases from V and 8 bases from J, with 5 bases in between. The CDR3 runs 12 residues. CDR1 and CDR2 from the germline V gene are SGHNT and YYREEE (reference sequence). CDR3 amino acids: CASSLDGEKLFF. In DNA, the CDR3 is TGTGCCAGCAGCTTGGACGGAGAAAAACTGTTTTTT.

The V and J genes are TRBV6-4 and TRBJ2-3; D not resolved. Germline V lookup: CDR1 MRHNA, CDR2 SNTAGT. CDR3 length: 16 amino acids. Trimming took off 6 bases at V and 0 bases at J, with 16 bases between the two ends. Here the CDR3 DNA reads TGTGCCAGCAGCTCATCTTGGGCGACTAGCACAGATACGCAGTATTTT. This codes for CASSSSWATSTDTQYF.

This chain links TRBV5-1 with TRBJ2-1, with 12 bases aligning to TRBD2. The CDR3 consists of 16 residues. Germline values: CDR1 SGHRS, CDR2 YFSETQ. V was clipped by 4 bases and J by 0 bases; unmatched bases: 2. CDR3 sequence: CASSKTSGSSYNEQFF. The CDR3, as DNA: TGCGCCAGCAGCAAGACTAGCGGGAGCTCCTACAATGAGCAGTTCTTC.

The chain joins TRBV7-2 to TRBJ1-2; 9 nucleotides align to TRBD1. Germline V gives CDR1 SGHTA, CDR2 FQGNSA. Trimming cost V 5 bases and J 4 bases; bases outside gene matches: 5. The CDR3 length is 14 residues. CDR3 residues: CASSLETGGYGYTF. The CDR3 DNA is TGTGCCAGCAGCCTTGAGACAGGGGGCTATGGCTACACCTTC.

This clone was seen a handful of times. V gene TRBV7-2 combines with J gene TRBJ2-7; D is ambiguous. V was clipped by 3 bases and J by 0 bases, with 3 bases between them. The CDR3 covers 12 residues. Germline V lookup: CDR1 SGHTA, CDR2 FQGNSA. CDR3 nucleotides: TGTGCCAGCAGCTTGTTCTCCTACGAGCAGTACTTC. It yields the protein CASSLFSYEQYF.

The rearrangement uses TRBV18 and TRBJ2-1, with D possibly matching TRBD1 (5 bases). Germline V CDR1 and CDR2: KGHSH, LQKENI. The ends were cut back, 3 bases at V and 7 bases at J, with 13 bases in the middle. The CDR3 totals 14 residues. CDR3 residues: CASSPGRPPNEQFF. As DNA, the CDR3 is TGTGCCAGCTCACCGGGGCGACCCCCAAATGAGCAGTTCTTC. Combining the CDR3 with reference TRBV18 and TRBJ2-1 gives the whole variable domain NAGVMQNPRHLVRRRGQEARLRCSPMKGHSHVYWYRQLPEEGLKFMVYLQKENIIDESGMPKERFSAEFPKEGPSILRIQQVVRGDSAAYFCASSPGRPPNEQFFGPGTRLTVL.

This clone was seen only once. The chain is built from TRBV23-1 and TRBJ2-6, with a possible D match to TRBD2 (8 bases). TRBV23-1 is recorded as an ORF, its role being uncertain. V was cut by 4 bases and J by 2 bases, with 27 bases left in between. This CDR3 comprises 21 residues. CDR3 nucleotides: TGCGCCAGCAGTCCGGGGGGGGGACAGCTGCTTAGAGCGGCTGGGGCCAACGTCCTGACTTTC. Amino acid sequence: CASSPGGGQLLRAAGANVLTF.

This chain connects TRBV25-1 to TRBJ2-7, with 8 bases identical to TRBD1. Trimming cost V 5 bases and J 3 bases; bases outside gene matches: 6. There are 14 residues in the CDR3. Germline V lookup: CDR1 MGHDK, CDR2 SYGVNS. CDR3 coding DNA: TGTGCCAGCAGTCTTAAACAGGGGGACTACGAGCAGTACTTC. Amino acid sequence: CASSLKQGDYEQYF.

This chain joins TRBV7-9 and TRBJ1-1; D remains ambiguous. Trimming cost V 5 bases and J 0 bases, with 19 bases left between them. Germline V lookup: CDR1 SEHNR, CDR2 FQNEAQ (reference sequence). The CDR3 is made up of 17 amino acids. The DNA of the CDR3 is TGTGCCAGCAGCCAAAGACAAGACTTTACCCTGAACACTGAAGCTTTCTTT. Protein: CASSQRQDFTLNTEAFF.